The 9 T cell receptor beta chains in this list originate from one sample, sequenced in a study of CD8 T cells in Susac syndrome. The RNA input was roughly 0.45 to 1 ug, and it was reverse transcribed with random hexamers. From the immunoSEQ multiplex PCR reads, TCRdb called clonotypes with MiXCR, one entry per CDR3 protein. The sample consists of around 150,000 distinct CDR3 sequences, 95% of them appearing once. Sequences were obtained from CD8+ T cells from PBMCs. The receptors come from a human donor with Susac syndrome.

This sequence joins TRBV27 and TRBJ2-5; D perhaps matches TRBD2 (5 bases). The CDR3 is 11 residues long. Per germline, CDR1 MNHEY and CDR2 SMNVEV (reference sequence). The V end lost 8 bases, the J end lost 4 bases, and 8 bases lay between the germline ends. The CDR3 region has the DNA TGTGCCAGCCGGGGTCGAGAGACCCAGTACTTC. Amino acids: CASRGRETQYF.

The V gene is TRBV18, the J gene TRBJ1-2; tentatively, D is TRBD1 (6 bases). This CDR3 has 16 amino acids. V was cut by 0 bases and J by 8 bases, with 19 bases left in between. Per germline, CDR1 KGHSH and CDR2 LQKENI. CDR3 in amino acids: CASSPPGDNTRGGYTF. DNA for the CDR3: TGTGCCAGCTCACCACCGGGGGACAATACGCGGGGAGGCTACACCTTC. The whole variable domain, remainder taken from reference TRBV18 and TRBJ1-2, is NAGVMQNPRHLVRRRGQEARLRCSPMKGHSHVYWYRQLPEEGLKFMVYLQKENIIDESGMPKERFSAEFPKEGPSILRIQQVVRGDSAAYFCASSPPGDNTRGGYTFGSGTRLTVV.

This sequence joins TRBV29-1 and TRBJ2-3; no clear D gene. With 0 bases removed from V and 2 bases from J, the gap between germline ends came to 12 bases. The germline V gene encodes CDR1 SQVTM and CDR2 ANQGSEA. CDR3 size: 15 residues. CDR3 residues: CSVEDGEPFTDTQYF. The CDR3 nucleotides read TGCAGCGTTGAAGATGGAGAGCCTTTCACAGATACGCAGTATTTT.

The chain combines TRBV9 with TRBJ2-1; 9 bases align to TRBD2. The trim removed 4 bases at V and 4 bases at J, leaving 6 bases unmatched. This CDR3 contains 15 residues. Per germline, CDR1 SGDLS and CDR2 YYNGEE. In DNA, the CDR3 is TGTGCCAGCAGCTCTTGGACTAGCGCTTACAATGAGCAGTTCTTC. Its translation: CASSSWTSAYNEQFF.

J is TRBJ2-1 and V is TRBV7-6, with a weak D call TRBD1 (6 bases). Trimming pared 3 bases from V and 3 bases from J, leaving 12 bases between. The CDR3 extends over 15 amino acids. Germline CDR1 SGHVS, CDR2 FNYEAQ. Written as DNA, the CDR3 is TGTGCCAGCAGCTTGCCTGGGGACATCTACAATGAGCAGTTCTTC. Translated, it gives CASSLPGDIYNEQFF.

V usage is TRBV5-1 and J usage is TRBJ2-7, with no clear D. Germline V gene data show CDR1 as SGHRS and CDR2 as YFSETQ. V was trimmed by 3 bases and J by 6 bases, leaving 10 bases between them. CDR3 size: 12 residues. CDR3 nucleotides: TGCGCCAGCAGCTCCCTGGGCGGCGAGCAGTACTTC. It specifies CASSSLGGEQYF. The full variable domain, completed using reference TRBV5-1 and TRBJ2-7, is KAGVTQTPRYLIKTRGQQVTLSCSPISGHRSVSWYQQTPGQGLQFLFEYFSETQRNKGNFPGRFSGRQFSNSRSEMNVSTLELGDSALYLCASSSLGGEQYFGPGTRLTVT.

The CDR3 is CASSSDRSNTEAFF. The CDR3 nucleotides read TGTGCCAGCAGCTCGGACAGGTCGAACACTGAAGCTTTCTTT. The chain links TRBV7-9 to TRBJ1-1; 7 nucleotides align to TRBD1. The CDR3 is 14 amino acids. The J segment lost 1 base and the V segment lost 4 bases, leaving 3 bases of the junction unmatched. CDR1 is SEHNR and CDR2 is FQNEAQ in the germline V gene (reference sequence). Together with reference TRBV7-9 and TRBJ1-1, the CDR3 gives the full variable domain: DTGVSQNPRHKITKRGQNVTFRCDPISEHNRLYWYRQTLGQGPEFLTYFQNEAQLEKSRLLSDRFSAERPKGSFSTLEIQRTEQGDSAMYLCASSSDRSNTEAFFGQGTRLTVV.

The V call is TRBV30, the J call TRBJ2-7, with D tentatively TRBD1 (6 bases). Germline CDR1 GTSNPN, CDR2 SVGIG (reference sequence). The CDR3 totals 16 residues. Deletions cut 3 bases from V and 2 bases from J, with 20 bases between. As DNA, the CDR3 is TGTGCCTGGAGCCCCCCCGACAGGTTGTTTACCTACGAGCAGTACTTC. It is translated as CAWSPPDRLFTYEQYF.

This rearrangement joins TRBV9 to TRBJ1-1; D call uncertain. Germline CDR1 and CDR2: SGDLS and YYNGEE. V was shortened by 4 bases and J by 4 bases, with 11 bases between the two germline ends. This CDR3 has 13 amino acids. CDR3 coding DNA: TGTGCCAGCAGCACCCGACCGGGCACTGAAGCTTTCTTT. Its translation: CASSTRPGTEAFF.